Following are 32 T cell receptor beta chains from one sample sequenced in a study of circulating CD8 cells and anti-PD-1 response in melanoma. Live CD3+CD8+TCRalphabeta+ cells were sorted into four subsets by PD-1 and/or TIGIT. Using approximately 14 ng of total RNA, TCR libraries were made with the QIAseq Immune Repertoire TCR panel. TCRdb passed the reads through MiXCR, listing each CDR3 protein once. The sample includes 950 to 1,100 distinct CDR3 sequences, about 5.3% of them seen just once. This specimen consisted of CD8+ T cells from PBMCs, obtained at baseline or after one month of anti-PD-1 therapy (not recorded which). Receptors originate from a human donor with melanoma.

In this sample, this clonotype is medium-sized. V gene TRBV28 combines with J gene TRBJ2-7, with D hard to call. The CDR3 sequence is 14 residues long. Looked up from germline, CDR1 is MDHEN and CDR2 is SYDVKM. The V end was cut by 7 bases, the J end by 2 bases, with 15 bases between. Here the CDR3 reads CASKDVGIAYEQYF. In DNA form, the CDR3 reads TGTGCCAGCAAAGATGTTGGGATCGCCTACGAGCAGTACTTC.

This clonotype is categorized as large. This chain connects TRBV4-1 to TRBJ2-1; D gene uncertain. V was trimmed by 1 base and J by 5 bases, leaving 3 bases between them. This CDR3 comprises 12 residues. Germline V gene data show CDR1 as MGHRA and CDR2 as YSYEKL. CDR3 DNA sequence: TGCGCCAGCAGCCAAGTAAACAATGAGCAGTTCTTC. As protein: CASSQVNNEQFF.

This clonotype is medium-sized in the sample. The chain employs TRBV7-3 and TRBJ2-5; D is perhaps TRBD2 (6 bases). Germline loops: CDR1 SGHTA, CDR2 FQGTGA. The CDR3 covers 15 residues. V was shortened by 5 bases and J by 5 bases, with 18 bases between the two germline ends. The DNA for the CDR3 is TGTGCCAGCAGCGAAGGAGGGGCGTTGGGCGAGACCCAGTACTTC. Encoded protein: CASSEGGALGETQYF.

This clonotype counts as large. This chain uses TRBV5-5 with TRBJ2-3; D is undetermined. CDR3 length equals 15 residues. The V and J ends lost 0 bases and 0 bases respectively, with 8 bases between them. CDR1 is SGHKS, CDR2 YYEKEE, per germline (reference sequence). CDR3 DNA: TGTGCCAGCAGCTTGGAAGGTTCTAGCACAGATACGCAGTATTTT. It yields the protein CASSLEGSSTDTQYF.

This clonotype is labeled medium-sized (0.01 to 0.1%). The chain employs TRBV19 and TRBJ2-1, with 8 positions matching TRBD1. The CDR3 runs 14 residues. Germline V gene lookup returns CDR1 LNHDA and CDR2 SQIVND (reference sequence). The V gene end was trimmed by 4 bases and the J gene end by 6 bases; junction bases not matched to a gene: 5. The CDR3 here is CASSSTDRGNEQFF. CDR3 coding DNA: TGTGCCAGTAGTAGCACTGACAGGGGCAATGAGCAGTTCTTC.

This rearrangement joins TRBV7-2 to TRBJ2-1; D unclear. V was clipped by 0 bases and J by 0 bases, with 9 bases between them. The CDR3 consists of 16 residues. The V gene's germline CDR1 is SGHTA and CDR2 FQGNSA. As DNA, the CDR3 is TGTGCCAGCAGCTTAGCTTTTGCATCCTCCTACAATGAGCAGTTCTTC. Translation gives CASSLAFASSYNEQFF.

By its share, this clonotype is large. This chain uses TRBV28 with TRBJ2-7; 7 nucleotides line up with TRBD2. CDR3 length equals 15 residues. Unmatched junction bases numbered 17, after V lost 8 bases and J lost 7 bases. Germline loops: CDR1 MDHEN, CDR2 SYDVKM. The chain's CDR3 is CASGPTGTIPLEQYF. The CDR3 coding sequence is TGTGCCAGCGGCCCCACCGGGACTATTCCTTTGGAGCAGTACTTC.

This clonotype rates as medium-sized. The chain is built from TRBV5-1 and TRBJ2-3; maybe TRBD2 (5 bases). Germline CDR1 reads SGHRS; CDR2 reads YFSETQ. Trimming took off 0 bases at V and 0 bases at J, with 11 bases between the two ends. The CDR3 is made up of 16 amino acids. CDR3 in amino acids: CASSLASRTSTDTQYF. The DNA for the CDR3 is TGCGCCAGCAGCTTGGCCTCCAGGACTAGCACAGATACGCAGTATTTT.

In nucleotides, the CDR3 is TGTGCCAGTAGTATCGCAGGAGCTGTCTACGAGCAGTACTTC. It is translated as CASSIAGAVYEQYF. The rearrangement uses TRBV19 and TRBJ2-7; D is uncertain. Germline loops: CDR1 LNHDA, CDR2 SQIVND (reference sequence). The V end lost 3 bases, the J end lost 3 bases, and 12 bases lay between the germline ends. CDR3 size: 14 residues.

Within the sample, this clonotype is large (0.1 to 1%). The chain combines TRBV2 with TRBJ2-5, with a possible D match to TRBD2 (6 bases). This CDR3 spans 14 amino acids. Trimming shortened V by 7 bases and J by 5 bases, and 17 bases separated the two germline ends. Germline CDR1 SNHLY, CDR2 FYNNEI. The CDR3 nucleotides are TGTGCCAGCAACGGCAGGGAGGAATGGGAGACCCAGTACTTC. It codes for CASNGREEWETQYF.

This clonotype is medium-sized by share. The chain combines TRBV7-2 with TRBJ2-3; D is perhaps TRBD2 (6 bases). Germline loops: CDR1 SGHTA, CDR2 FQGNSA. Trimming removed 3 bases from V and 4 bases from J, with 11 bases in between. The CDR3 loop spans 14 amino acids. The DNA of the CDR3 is TGTGCCAGCAGCTTTCGGGGGAGCGCAGATACGCAGTATTTT. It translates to CASSFRGSADTQYF.

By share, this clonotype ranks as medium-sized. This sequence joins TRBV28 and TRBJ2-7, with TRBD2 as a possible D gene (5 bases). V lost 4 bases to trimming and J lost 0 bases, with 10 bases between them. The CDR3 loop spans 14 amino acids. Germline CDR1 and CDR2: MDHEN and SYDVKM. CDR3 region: CASSSGMGSYEQYF. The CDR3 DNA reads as TGTGCCAGCAGTTCGGGGATGGGCTCCTACGAGCAGTACTTC. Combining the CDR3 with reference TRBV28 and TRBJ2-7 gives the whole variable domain DVKVTQSSRYLVKRTGEKVFLECVQDMDHENMFWYRQDPGLGLRLIYFSYDVKMKEKGDIPEGYSVSREKKERFSLILESASTNQTSMYLCASSSGMGSYEQYFGPGTRLTVT.

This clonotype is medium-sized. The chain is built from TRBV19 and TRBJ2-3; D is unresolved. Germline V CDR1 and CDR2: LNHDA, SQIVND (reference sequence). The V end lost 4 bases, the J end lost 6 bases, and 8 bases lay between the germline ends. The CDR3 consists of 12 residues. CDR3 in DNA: TGTGCCAGTAGTACCCAGGCGGATACGCAGTATTTT. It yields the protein CASSTQADTQYF.

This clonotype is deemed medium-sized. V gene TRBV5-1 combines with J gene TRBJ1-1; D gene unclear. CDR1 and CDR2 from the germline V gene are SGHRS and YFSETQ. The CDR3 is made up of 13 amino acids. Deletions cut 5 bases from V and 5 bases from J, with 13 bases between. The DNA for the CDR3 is TGCGCCAGCAGTTCGGGGAGCGGGACTGAAGCTTTCTTT. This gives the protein CASSSGSGTEAFF.

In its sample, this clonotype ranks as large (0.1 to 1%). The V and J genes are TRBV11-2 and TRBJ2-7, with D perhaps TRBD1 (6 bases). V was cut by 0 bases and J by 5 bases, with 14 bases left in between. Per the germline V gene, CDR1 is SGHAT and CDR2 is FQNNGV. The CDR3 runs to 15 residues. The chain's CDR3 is CASSLEYRDKDEQYF. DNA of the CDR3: TGTGCCAGCAGCTTAGAATATCGGGACAAAGACGAGCAGTACTTC.

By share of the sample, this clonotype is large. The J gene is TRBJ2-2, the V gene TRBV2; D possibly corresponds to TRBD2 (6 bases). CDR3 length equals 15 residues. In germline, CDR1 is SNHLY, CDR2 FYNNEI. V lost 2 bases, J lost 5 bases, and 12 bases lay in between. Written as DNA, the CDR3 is TGTGCCAGCAGTGAAAACGGGAGAGGAACCGGGGAGCTGTTTTTT. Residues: CASSENGRGTGELFF.

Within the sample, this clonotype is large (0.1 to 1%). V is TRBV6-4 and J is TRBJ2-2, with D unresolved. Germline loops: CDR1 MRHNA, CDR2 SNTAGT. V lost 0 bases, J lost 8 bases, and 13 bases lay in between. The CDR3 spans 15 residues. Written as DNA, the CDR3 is TGTGCCAGCAGTGACTCAGGCACAGATGGAGGGGAGCTGTTTTTT. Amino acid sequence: CASSDSGTDGGELFF.

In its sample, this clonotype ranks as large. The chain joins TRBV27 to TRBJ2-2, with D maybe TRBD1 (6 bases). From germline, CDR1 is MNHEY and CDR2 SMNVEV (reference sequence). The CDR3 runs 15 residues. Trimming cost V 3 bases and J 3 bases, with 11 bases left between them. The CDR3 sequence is CASSFSQGHTGELFF. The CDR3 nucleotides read TGTGCCAGCAGTTTTTCGCAGGGGCACACCGGGGAGCTGTTTTTT.

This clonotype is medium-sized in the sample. The CDR3 region is CASSFTGGQGEQFF. The CDR3 DNA follows: TGTGCCAGCAGTTTCACGGGTGGGCAGGGTGAGCAGTTCTTC. The gene calls are TRBV28 and TRBJ2-1, with TRBD1 as a possible D gene (5 bases). V lost 3 bases and J 9 bases, leaving 15 bases between the germline ends. The CDR3 consists of 14 residues. CDR1 is MDHEN and CDR2 is SYDVKM in the germline V gene. The full variable domain, with the rest looked up from reference TRBV28 and TRBJ2-1, is DVKVTQSSRYLVKRTGEKVFLECVQDMDHENMFWYRQDPGLGLRLIYFSYDVKMKEKGDIPEGYSVSREKKERFSLILESASTNQTSMYLCASSFTGGQGEQFFGPGTRLTVL.

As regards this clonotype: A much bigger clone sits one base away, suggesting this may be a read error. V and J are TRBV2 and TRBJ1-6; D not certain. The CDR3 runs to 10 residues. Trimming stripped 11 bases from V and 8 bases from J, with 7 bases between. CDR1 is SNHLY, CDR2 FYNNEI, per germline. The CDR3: CADGDSPLHF. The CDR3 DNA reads TGTGCCGACGGGGATTCACCCCTCCACTTT.

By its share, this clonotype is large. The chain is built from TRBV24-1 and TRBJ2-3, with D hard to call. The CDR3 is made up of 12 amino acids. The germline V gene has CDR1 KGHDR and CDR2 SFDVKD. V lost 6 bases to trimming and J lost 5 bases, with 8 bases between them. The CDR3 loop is CATSLAEDTQYF. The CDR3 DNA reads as TGTGCCACCAGTTTGGCCGAAGATACGCAGTATTTT.

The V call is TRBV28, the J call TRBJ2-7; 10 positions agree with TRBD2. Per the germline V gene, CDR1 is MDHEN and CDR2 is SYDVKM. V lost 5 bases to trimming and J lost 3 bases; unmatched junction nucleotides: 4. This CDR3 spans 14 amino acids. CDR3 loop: CASSPGTSVYEQYF. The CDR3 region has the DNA TGTGCCAGCAGTCCCGGGACTAGCGTCTACGAGCAGTACTTC.

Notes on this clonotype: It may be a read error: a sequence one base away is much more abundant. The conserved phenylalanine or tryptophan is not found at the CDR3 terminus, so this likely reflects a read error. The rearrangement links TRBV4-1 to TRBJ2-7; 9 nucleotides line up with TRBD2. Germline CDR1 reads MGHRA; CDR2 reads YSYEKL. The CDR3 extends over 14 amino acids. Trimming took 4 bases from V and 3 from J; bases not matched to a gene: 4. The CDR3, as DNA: TGCGCCAGCAGCCTAGCGGGGGAAAACTACGAGCAGTACCTC. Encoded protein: CASSLAGENYEQYL.

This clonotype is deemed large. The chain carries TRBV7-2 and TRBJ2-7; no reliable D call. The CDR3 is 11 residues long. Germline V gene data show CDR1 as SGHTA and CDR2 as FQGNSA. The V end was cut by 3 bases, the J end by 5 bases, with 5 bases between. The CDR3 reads CASSFPNEQYF. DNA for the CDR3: TGTGCCAGCAGCTTTCCCAACGAGCAGTACTTC.

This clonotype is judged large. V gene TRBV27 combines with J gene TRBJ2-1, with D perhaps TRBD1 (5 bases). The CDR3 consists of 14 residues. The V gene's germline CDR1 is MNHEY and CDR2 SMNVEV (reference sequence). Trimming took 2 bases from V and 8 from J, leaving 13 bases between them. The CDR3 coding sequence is TGTGCCAGCAGTTTAGTAGGGGTAGTGGATGAGCAGTTCTTC. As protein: CASSLVGVVDEQFF.

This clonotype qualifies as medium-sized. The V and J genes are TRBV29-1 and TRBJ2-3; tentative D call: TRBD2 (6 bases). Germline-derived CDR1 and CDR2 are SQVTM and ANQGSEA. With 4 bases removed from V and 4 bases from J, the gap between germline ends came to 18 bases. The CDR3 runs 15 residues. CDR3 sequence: CSVVPGRELADTQYF. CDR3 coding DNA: TGCAGCGTTGTGCCCGGGAGAGAGTTGGCAGATACGCAGTATTTT.

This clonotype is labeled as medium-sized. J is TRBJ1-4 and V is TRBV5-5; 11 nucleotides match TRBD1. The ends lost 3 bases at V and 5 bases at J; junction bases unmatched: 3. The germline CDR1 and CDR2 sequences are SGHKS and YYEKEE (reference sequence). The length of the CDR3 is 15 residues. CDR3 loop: CASSWTGGINEKLFF. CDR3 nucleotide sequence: TGTGCCAGCAGCTGGACAGGGGGCATAAATGAAAAACTGTTTTTT.

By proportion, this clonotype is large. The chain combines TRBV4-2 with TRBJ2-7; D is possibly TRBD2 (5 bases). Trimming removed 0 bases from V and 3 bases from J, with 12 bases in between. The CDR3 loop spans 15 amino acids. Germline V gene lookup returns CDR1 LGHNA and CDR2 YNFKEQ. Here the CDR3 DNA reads TGTGCCAGCAGCCAAGAGGTTAGCGTAGACTACGAGCAGTACTTC. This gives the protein CASSQEVSVDYEQYF.

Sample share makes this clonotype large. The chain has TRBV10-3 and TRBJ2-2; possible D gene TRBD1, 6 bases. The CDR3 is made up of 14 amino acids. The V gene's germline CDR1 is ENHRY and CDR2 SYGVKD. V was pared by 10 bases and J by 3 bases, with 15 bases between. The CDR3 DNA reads TGTGCCAGTTGGGGACATGGGGACACCGGGGAGCTGTTTTTT. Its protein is CASWGHGDTGELFF.

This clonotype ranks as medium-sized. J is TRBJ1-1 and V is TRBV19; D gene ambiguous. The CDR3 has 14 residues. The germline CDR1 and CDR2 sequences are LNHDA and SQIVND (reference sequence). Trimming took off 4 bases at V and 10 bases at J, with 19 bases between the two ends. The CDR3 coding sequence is TGTGCCAGTAGTACCGGAACAAGGTCGACACGAGCTTTCTTT. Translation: CASSTGTRSTRAFF. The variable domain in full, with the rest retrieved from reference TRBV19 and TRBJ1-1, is DGGITQSPKYLFRKEGQNVTLSCEQNLNHDAMYWYRQDPGQGLRLIYYSQIVNDFQKGDIAEGYSVSREKKESFPLTVTSAQKNPTAFYLCASSTGTRSTRAFFGQGTRLTVV.

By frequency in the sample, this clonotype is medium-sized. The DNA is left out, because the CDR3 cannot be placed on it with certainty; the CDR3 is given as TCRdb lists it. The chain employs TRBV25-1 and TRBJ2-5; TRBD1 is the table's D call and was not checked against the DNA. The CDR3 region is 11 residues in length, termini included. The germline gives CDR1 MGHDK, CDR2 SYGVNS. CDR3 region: CAIRARETQYF.

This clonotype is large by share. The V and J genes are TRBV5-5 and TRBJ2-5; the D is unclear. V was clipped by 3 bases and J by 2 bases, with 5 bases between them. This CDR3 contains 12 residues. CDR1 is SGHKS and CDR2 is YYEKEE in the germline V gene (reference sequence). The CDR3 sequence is CASSWDQETQYF. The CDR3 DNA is TGTGCCAGCAGCTGGGATCAAGAGACCCAGTACTTC.